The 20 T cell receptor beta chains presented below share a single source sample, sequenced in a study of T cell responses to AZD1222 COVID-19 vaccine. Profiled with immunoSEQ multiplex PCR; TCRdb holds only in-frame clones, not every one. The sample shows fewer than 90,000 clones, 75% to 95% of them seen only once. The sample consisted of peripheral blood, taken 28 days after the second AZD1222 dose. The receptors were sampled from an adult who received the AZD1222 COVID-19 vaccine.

The CDR3 DNA is TGTGCCAGCAGCGGACTACCCAAGCTGCACAGGGAGCTGTTTTTT. It is translated as CASSGLPKLHRELFF. The chain combines TRBV5-4 with TRBJ2-2, with D tentatively TRBD2 (6 bases). Between the trimmed V and J ends, which lost 4 bases and 9 bases, there was a span of 19 bases. This CDR3 has 15 amino acids. Per the germline V gene, CDR1 is SGHNT and CDR2 is YYREEE (reference sequence). The full variable domain, its missing parts supplied by reference TRBV5-4 and TRBJ2-2, is ETGVTQSPTHLIKTRGQQVTLRCSSQSGHNTVSWYQQALGQGPQFIFQYYREEENGRGNFPPRFSGLQFPNYSSELNVNALELDDSALYLCASSGLPKLHRELFFGEGSRLTVL.

CDR3 coding DNA: TGCGCCAGCAGTGAGTCGTGGCGGGAGGGGACCTACGAGCAGTACTTC. It encodes CASSESWREGTYEQYF. The gene calls are TRBV10-1 and TRBJ2-7; 9 bases line up with TRBD2. Trimming removed 0 bases from V and 2 bases from J; junction bases left unmatched: 5. CDR3 size: 16 residues. The germline gives CDR1 WNHNN, CDR2 SYGVQD (reference sequence).

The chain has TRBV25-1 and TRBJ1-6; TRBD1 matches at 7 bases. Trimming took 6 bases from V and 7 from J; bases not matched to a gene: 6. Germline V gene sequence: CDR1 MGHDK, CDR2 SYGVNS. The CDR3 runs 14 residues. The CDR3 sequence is CASSRGQRNSPLHF. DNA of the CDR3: TGTGCCAGCAGCCGGGGACAGAGAAATTCACCCCTCCACTTT.

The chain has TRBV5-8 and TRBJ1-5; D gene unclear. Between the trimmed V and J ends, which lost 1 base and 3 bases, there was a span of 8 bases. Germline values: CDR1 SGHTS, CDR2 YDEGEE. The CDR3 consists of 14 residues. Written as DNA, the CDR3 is TGTGCCAGCAGCTTGACCAGGATCAATCAGCCCCAGCATTTT. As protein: CASSLTRINQPQHF. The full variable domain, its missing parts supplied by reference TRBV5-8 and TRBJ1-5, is EAGVTQSPTHLIKTRGQQATLRCSPISGHTSVYWYQQALGLGLQFLLWYDEGEERNRGNFPPRFSGRQFPNYSSELNVNALELEDSALYLCASSLTRINQPQHFGDGTRLSIL.

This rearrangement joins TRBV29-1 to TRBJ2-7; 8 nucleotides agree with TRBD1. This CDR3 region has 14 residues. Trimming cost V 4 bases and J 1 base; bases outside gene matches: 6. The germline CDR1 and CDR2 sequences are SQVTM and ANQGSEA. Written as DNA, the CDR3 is TGCAGCGTTGCCCTCTGGACAGGGTCCTACGAGCAGTACTTC. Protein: CSVALWTGSYEQYF.

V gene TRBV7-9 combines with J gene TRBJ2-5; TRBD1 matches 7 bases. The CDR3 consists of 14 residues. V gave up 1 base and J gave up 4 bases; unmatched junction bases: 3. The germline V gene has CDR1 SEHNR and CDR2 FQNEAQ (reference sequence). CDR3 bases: TGTGCCAGCAGCTTAGGCAGACAGGGAGAGACCCAGTACTTC. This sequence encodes CASSLGRQGETQYF.

The DNA of the CDR3 is TGTGCCAGCAGCCCATCTATCGGACAGGGACTATCACCCCTCCACTTT. This encodes CASSPSIGQGLSPLHF. V gene TRBV14 combines with J gene TRBJ1-6, with 8 bases matching TRBD1. The CDR3 has 16 amino acids. CDR1 SGHDN and CDR2 FVKESK come from the germline V gene. V shed 4 bases and J 10 bases; nucleotides not matched to a gene: 12. Full variable domain (outside the CDR3, taken from reference TRBV14 and TRBJ1-6): EAGVTQFPSHSVIEKGQTVTLRCDPISGHDNLYWYRRVMGKEIKFLLHFVKESKQDESGMPNNRFLAERTGGTYSTLKVQPAELEDSGVYFCASSPSIGQGLSPLHFGNGTRLTVT.

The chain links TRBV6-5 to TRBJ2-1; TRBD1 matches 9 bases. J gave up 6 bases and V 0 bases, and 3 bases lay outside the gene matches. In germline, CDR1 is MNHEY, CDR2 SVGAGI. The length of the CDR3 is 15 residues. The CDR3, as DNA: TGTGCCAGCAGTTACTCTAACAGGGGGCGCAATGAGCAGTTCTTC. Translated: CASSYSNRGRNEQFF.

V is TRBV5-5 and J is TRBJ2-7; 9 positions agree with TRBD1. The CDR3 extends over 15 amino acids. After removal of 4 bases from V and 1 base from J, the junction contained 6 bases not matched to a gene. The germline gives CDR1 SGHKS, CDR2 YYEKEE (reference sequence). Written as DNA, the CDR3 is TGTGCCAGCAGCCGTTCGACAGGGGGGTCCTACGAGCAGTACTTC. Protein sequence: CASSRSTGGSYEQYF.

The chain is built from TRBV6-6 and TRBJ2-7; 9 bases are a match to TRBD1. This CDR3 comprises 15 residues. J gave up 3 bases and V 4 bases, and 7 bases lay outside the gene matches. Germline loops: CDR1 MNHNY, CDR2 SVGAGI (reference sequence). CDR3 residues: CASSWSGQGNYEQYF. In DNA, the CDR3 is TGTGCCAGCAGTTGGTCGGGACAGGGAAACTACGAGCAGTACTTC.

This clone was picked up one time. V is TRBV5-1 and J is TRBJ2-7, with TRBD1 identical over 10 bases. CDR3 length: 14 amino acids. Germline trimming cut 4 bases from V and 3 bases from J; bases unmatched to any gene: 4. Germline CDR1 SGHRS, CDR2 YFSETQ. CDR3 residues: CASSGTGVLYEQYF. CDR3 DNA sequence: TGCGCCAGCAGCGGGACAGGGGTACTCTACGAGCAGTACTTC. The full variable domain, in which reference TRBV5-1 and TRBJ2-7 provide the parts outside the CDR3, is KAGVTQTPRYLIKTRGQQVTLSCSPISGHRSVSWYQQTPGQGLQFLFEYFSETQRNKGNFPGRFSGRQFSNSRSEMNVSTLELGDSALYLCASSGTGVLYEQYFGPGTRLTVT.

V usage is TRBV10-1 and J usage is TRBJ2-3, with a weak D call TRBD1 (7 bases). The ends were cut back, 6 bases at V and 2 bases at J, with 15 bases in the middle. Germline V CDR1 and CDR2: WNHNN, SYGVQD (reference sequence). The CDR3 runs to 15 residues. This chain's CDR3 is CASSKDREDTDTQYF. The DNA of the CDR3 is TGCGCCAGCAGCAAAGACAGGGAGGACACAGATACGCAGTATTTT.

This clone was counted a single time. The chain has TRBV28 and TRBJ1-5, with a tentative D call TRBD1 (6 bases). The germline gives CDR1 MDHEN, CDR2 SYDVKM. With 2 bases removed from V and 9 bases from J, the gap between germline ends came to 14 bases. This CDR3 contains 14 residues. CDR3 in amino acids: CASSLGQGPLPQHF. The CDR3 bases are TGTGCCAGCAGTTTAGGTCAGGGGCCTTTGCCCCAGCATTTT.

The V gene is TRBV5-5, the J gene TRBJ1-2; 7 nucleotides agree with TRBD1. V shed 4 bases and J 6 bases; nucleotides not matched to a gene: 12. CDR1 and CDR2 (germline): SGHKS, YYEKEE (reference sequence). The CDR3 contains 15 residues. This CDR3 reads CASSPPGQSANGYTF. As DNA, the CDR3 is TGTGCCAGCAGCCCCCCGGGACAGTCGGCTAATGGCTACACCTTC.

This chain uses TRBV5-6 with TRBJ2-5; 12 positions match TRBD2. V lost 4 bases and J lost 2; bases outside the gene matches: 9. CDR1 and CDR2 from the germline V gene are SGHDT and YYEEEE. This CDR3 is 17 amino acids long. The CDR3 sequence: CASSLLRTSGIQETQYF. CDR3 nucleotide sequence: TGTGCCAGCAGCCTCCTGAGGACTAGCGGGATTCAAGAGACCCAGTACTTC.

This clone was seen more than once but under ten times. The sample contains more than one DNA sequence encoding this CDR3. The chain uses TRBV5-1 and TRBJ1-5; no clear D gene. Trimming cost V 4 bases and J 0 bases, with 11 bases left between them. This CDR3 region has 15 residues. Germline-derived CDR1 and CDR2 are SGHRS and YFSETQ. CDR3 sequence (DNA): TGCGCCAGCAGCCCAGGTCCTTATAGCAATCAGCCCCAGCATTTT. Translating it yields CASSPGPYSNQPQHF. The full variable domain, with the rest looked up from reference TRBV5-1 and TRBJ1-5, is KAGVTQTPRYLIKTRGQQVTLSCSPISGHRSVSWYQQTPGQGLQFLFEYFSETQRNKGNFPGRFSGRQFSNSRSEMNVSTLELGDSALYLCASSPGPYSNQPQHFGDGTRLSIL.

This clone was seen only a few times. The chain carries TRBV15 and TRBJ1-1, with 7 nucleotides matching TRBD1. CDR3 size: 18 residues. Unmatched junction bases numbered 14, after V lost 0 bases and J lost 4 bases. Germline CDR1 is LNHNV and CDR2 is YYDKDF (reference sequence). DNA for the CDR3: TGTGCCACCAGCAGAGACGTCTTCGTTGGGACAGTCGGCACTGAAGCTTTCTTT. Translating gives CATSRDVFVGTVGTEAFF.

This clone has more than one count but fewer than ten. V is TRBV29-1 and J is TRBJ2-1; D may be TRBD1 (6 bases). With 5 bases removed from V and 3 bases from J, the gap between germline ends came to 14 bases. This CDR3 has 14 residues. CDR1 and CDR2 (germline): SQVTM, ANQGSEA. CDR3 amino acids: CSVPPQGHYNEQFF. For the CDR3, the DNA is TGCAGCGTTCCACCACAGGGTCACTACAATGAGCAGTTCTTC.

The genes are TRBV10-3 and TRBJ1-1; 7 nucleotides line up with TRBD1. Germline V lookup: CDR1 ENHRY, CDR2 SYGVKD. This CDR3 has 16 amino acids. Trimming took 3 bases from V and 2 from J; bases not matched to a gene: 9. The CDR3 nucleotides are TGTGCCATCAGTGAAGTGACAGGGTGGGATAACACTGAAGCTTTCTTT. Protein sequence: CAISEVTGWDNTEAFF.

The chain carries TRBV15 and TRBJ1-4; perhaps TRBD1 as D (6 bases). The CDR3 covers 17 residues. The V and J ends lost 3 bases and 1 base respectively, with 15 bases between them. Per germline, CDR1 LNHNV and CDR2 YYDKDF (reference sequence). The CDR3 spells CATSRLQGWETNEKLFF. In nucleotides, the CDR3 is TGTGCCACCAGCAGGCTACAGGGATGGGAAACTAATGAAAAACTGTTTTTT.